This T cell receptor beta chain was documented in a study of PD-1 blockade in classical Hodgkin lymphoma. Study results and limitations: Before treatment, complete responders showed about the same diversity as newly diagnosed patients.

Described time point: cycle 4 day 1 (C4D1), after less than 7 weeks of nivolumab. Brentuximab vedotin exposure varied, and every patient relapsed after autologous stem cell transplantation. Method: immunoSEQ multiplex PCR; TCRdb's copy keeps in-frame clones and lacks some. The table records 15,000 to 20,000 clones, around 65% of them present only once. On this clone: The antigen remains undetermined.

The CDR3 has 15 amino acids. The germline CDR1 and CDR2 sequences are MNHEY and SMNVEV (reference sequence). The gene calls are TRBV27 and TRBJ2-5; 7 nucleotides match TRBD2. The J call may be wrong; the DNA end is better matched by TRBJ2-7. The TCR originated in a human donor with classical Hodgkin lymphoma. The material was peripheral blood mononuclear cells (PBMCs), obtained before the fourth cycle of nivolumab. As DNA, the CDR3 is TGTGCCAGCAGTTTCGGGGGGACGGGGTACTACGAGCAGTACTTC. Protein: CASSFGGTGYYEQYF.